The next 25 T cell receptor beta chains were all read from a single sample in a study of blood T cell repertoires in COVID-19. Clones were read by immunoSEQ multiplex PCR, and TCRdb kept only the in-frame ones, dropping some. This sample has more than 150,000 clones; about four fifths occur once, and the top ten carry approximately 14%. The source material was peripheral blood. The receptor set was obtained from a woman aged 80 or over with acute or convalescent COVID-19.

This rearrangement joins TRBV28 to TRBJ2-1; TRBD2 aligns across 10 bases. In germline, CDR1 is MDHEN, CDR2 SYDVKM. With 5 bases clipped from V and 3 bases from J, the junction kept 7 bases outside the gene matches. There are 16 residues in the CDR3. The CDR3 region is CASSGASGSGYNEQFF. The CDR3 DNA sequence: TGTGCCAGCAGTGGGGCTAGCGGGAGCGGCTACAATGAGCAGTTCTTC. The whole variable domain, filled in from reference TRBV28 and TRBJ2-1, reads DVKVTQSSRYLVKRTGEKVFLECVQDMDHENMFWYRQDPGLGLRLIYFSYDVKMKEKGDIPEGYSVSREKKERFSLILESASTNQTSMYLCASSGASGSGYNEQFFGPGTRLTVL.

The rearrangement uses TRBV11-3 and TRBJ2-1; 8 bases map to TRBD2. The CDR3 length is 16 residues. V was clipped by 3 bases and J by 11 bases; unmatched bases: 15. Germline values: CDR1 SGHNT, CDR2 YENEEA. CDR3 sequence reads: CASSFSGTRPHTQQFF. The CDR3, as DNA: TGTGCCAGCAGCTTTTCCGGGACTAGACCTCATACACAGCAGTTCTTC.

This chain links TRBV27 with TRBJ1-6; 7 bases agree with TRBD1. The CDR3 is made up of 15 amino acids. The ends lost 4 bases at V and 7 bases at J; junction bases unmatched: 7. Germline V gene lookup returns CDR1 MNHEY and CDR2 SMNVEV (reference sequence). CDR3 nucleotide sequence: TGTGCCAGCAGTTACAAGGGGGCCGACAATTCACCCCTCCACTTT. It encodes CASSYKGADNSPLHF.

The CDR3 DNA is TGTGCCAGCAGTTTAGAGGGGACAGGGGTTAGGGAGACCCAGTACTTC. Amino acid sequence: CASSLEGTGVRETQYF. The rearrangement links TRBV28 to TRBJ2-5; 10 nucleotides agree with TRBD1. The CDR3 consists of 16 residues. Germline V CDR1 and CDR2: MDHEN, SYDVKM. Trimming took 2 bases from V and 5 from J; bases not matched to a gene: 8. Full variable domain (rest looked up from reference TRBV28 and TRBJ2-5): DVKVTQSSRYLVKRTGEKVFLECVQDMDHENMFWYRQDPGLGLRLIYFSYDVKMKEKGDIPEGYSVSREKKERFSLILESASTNQTSMYLCASSLEGTGVRETQYFGPGTRLLVL.

Here the CDR3 reads CASSFSQGWQPQHF. DNA for the CDR3: TGTGCCAGCAGTTTTTCACAGGGGTGGCAGCCCCAGCATTTT. This chain links TRBV27 with TRBJ1-5, with 7 bases fitting TRBD1. The CDR3 extends over 14 amino acids. Germline loops: CDR1 MNHEY, CDR2 SMNVEV (reference sequence). V shed 3 bases and J 7 bases; nucleotides not matched to a gene: 6.

The J gene is TRBJ2-5, the V gene TRBV10-1; 14 bases map to TRBD2. Per germline, CDR1 WNHNN and CDR2 SYGVQD (reference sequence). The CDR3 covers 20 residues. V lost 5 bases and J lost 3; bases outside the gene matches: 17. Here the CDR3 reads CASSPSGAGLAGASEETQYF. CDR3 coding DNA: TGCGCCAGCAGTCCCTCCGGGGCGGGACTAGCGGGGGCATCGGAAGAGACCCAGTACTTC.

This clone has only a few counts. This chain joins TRBV12-5 and TRBJ2-1; TRBD2 aligns across 10 bases. This CDR3 is built from 15 residues. Losses at the gene ends were 7 bases for V and 4 bases for J; bases not matched to a gene: 7. Germline CDR1 and CDR2: LGHNT and FRNRAP. CDR3 DNA: TGTGCTAGTGCCCGCGGGACTAGCGATTACAATGAGCAGTTCTTC. Amino acids: CASARGTSDYNEQFF.

CDR3 loop: CASSETRVNTEAFF. The DNA for the CDR3 is TGCGCCAGCAGTGAGACGAGGGTGAACACTGAAGCTTTCTTT. This sequence joins TRBV10-2 and TRBJ1-1; the D is unclear. The CDR3 is made up of 14 amino acids. Germline CDR1 and CDR2: WSHSY and SAAADI. Between the trimmed V and J ends, which lost 2 bases and 0 bases, there was a span of 7 bases.

This clone was seen more than once but under ten times. The genes are TRBV6-6 and TRBJ1-5; D gene ambiguous. The CDR3 has 15 amino acids. CDR1 MNHNY and CDR2 SVGAGI come from the germline V gene (reference sequence). V was shortened by 6 bases and J by 3 bases, with 15 bases between the two germline ends. The chain's CDR3 is CASSQLVGDNQPQHF. The CDR3 DNA follows: TGTGCCAGCAGCCAATTGGTCGGGGACAATCAGCCCCAGCATTTT.

V usage is TRBV28 and J usage is TRBJ1-3; 8 bases agree with TRBD1. Per the germline V gene, CDR1 is MDHEN and CDR2 is SYDVKM. CDR3 size: 16 residues. Germline trimming cut 4 bases from V and 1 base from J; bases unmatched to any gene: 6. CDR3 nucleotides: TGTGCCAGCAGTTCACAGGGGGTGAGGTCTGGAAACACCATATATTTT. Encoded protein: CASSSQGVRSGNTIYF.

The genes are TRBV7-3 and TRBJ2-5; a weak D match, TRBD2 (6 bases). This CDR3 is built from 13 residues. Germline V gives CDR1 SGHTA, CDR2 FQGTGA. V dropped 5 bases and J dropped 3 bases, with 10 bases sitting between them. The CDR3 loop reads CASSPREEETQYF. The CDR3 region has the DNA TGTGCCAGCAGCCCCAGGGAGGAAGAGACCCAGTACTTC.

The V call is TRBV12-2, the J call TRBJ2-7; TRBD1, the D gene given by the table, was not confirmed from the DNA. TRBV12-2 has pseudogene status. The CDR3 has 16 amino acids. The CDR3 nucleotides are TGTGCAAGTCGCTTAGCGCGAGACAGCAGCTCCTACGAGCAGTACTTC. Translation gives CASRLARDSSSYEQYF.

The rearrangement uses TRBV5-1 and TRBJ2-3; D is uncertain. V was clipped by 0 bases and J by 3 bases, with 5 bases between them. This CDR3 contains 13 residues. Per germline, CDR1 SGHRS and CDR2 YFSETQ. In DNA, the CDR3 is TGCGCCAGCAGCTTGGCCCGTACAGATACGCAGTATTTT. This codes for CASSLARTDTQYF.

This clone was counted between two and nine times. The rearrangement joins TRBV29-1 to TRBJ2-5; D call uncertain. Germline CDR1 is SQVTM and CDR2 is ANQGSEA. Deletions cut 5 bases from V and 1 base from J, with 8 bases between. The CDR3 length is 12 residues. The CDR3 DNA follows: TGCAGCGTTTCTTACTTCCAAGAGACCCAGTACTTC. The encoded protein is CSVSYFQETQYF. Full variable domain (outside the CDR3, taken from reference TRBV29-1 and TRBJ2-5): SAVISQKPSRDICQRGTSLTIQCQVDSQVTMMFWYRQQPGQSLTLIATANQGSEATYESGFVIDKFPISRPNLTFSTLTVSNMSPEDSSIYLCSVSYFQETQYFGPGTRLLVL.

The rearrangement links TRBV29-1 to TRBJ2-1, with a possible D match to TRBD1 (6 bases). CDR1 and CDR2 from the germline V gene are SQVTM and ANQGSEA. The CDR3 spans 16 residues. V lost 4 bases and J lost 4, with 20 bases in between. The CDR3 DNA follows: TGCAGCGTTGTCAGGCCCGGCTCAGGGGATTACAATGAGCAGTTCTTC. Encoded protein: CSVVRPGSGDYNEQFF.

On this clone: The junction does not match germline at one end; this may be a read error. V gene TRBV20-1 combines with J gene TRBJ1-1; D possibly corresponds to TRBD1 (6 bases). CDR1 DFQATT and CDR2 SNEGSKA come from the germline V gene (reference sequence). The CDR3 runs to 11 residues. This chain's CDR3 is CTGMMNTEAFF. In DNA form, the CDR3 reads TGTACAGGGATGATGAACACTGAAGCTTTCTTT.

The chain carries TRBV29-1 and TRBJ1-1; D perhaps matches TRBD1 (6 bases). The V end was cut by 7 bases, the J end by 5 bases, with 23 bases between. Germline assignment: CDR1 SQVTM and CDR2 ANQGSEA. This CDR3 comprises 15 residues. The CDR3 DNA reads as TGCAGCGCCCAGGGGCCCTTCGGAATTGGTACTGAAGCTTTCTTT. It codes for CSAQGPFGIGTEAFF.

J is TRBJ1-1 and V is TRBV2; TRBD1 matches at 10 bases. Per germline, CDR1 SNHLY and CDR2 FYNNEI. The CDR3 spans 15 residues. Trimming removed 3 bases from V and 2 bases from J; junction bases left unmatched: 3. In nucleotides, the CDR3 is TGTGCCAGCAGTGATTGGGACAGGGGAAACACTGAAGCTTTCTTT. This sequence encodes CASSDWDRGNTEAFF.

This rearrangement joins TRBV12-3 or TRBV12-4 to TRBJ1-1; D ambiguous. CDR3 length equals 12 residues. Trimming took off 3 bases at V and 6 bases at J, with 8 bases between the two ends. DNA for the CDR3: TGTGCCAGCAGTTTGAGGCTCTCTGAAGCTTTCTTT. It codes for CASSLRLSEAFF.

The rearrangement joins TRBV5-5 to TRBJ2-2; TRBD2 matches 12 bases. Losses at the gene ends were 0 bases for V and 7 bases for J; bases not matched to a gene: 10. The CDR3 runs 18 residues. Germline V gene sequence: CDR1 SGHKS, CDR2 YYEKEE (reference sequence). The CDR3 loop reads CASSLVTSGGARGGELFF. The CDR3, as DNA: TGTGCCAGCAGCTTGGTGACTAGCGGGGGCGCACGAGGCGGGGAGCTGTTTTTT. The full variable domain, in which reference TRBV5-5 and TRBJ2-2 provide the parts outside the CDR3, is DAGVTQSPTHLIKTRGQQVTLRCSPISGHKSVSWYQQVLGQGPQFIFQYYEKEERGRGNFPDRFSARQFPNYSSELNVNALLLGDSALYLCASSLVTSGGARGGELFFGEGSRLTVL.

The rearrangement uses TRBV6-5 and TRBJ1-1; maybe TRBD1 (5 bases). The CDR3 spans 12 residues. V lost 6 bases to trimming and J lost 4 bases, with 9 bases between them. CDR1 is MNHEY and CDR2 is SVGAGI in the germline V gene. The CDR3 protein is CASRTARTEAFF. The CDR3 region has the DNA TGTGCCAGCAGGACAGCACGCACTGAAGCTTTCTTT.

The chain carries TRBV18 and TRBJ1-1; D not resolved. V dropped 1 base and J dropped 1 base, with 10 bases sitting between them. Looked up from germline, CDR1 is KGHSH and CDR2 is LQKENI. The CDR3 covers 15 residues. In DNA, the CDR3 is TGTGCCAGCTCACCACGAAATGCGAAGAACACTGAAGCTTTCTTT. Residues: CASSPRNAKNTEAFF.

The chain employs TRBV2 and TRBJ2-4; 7 positions match TRBD2. After removal of 2 bases from V and 8 bases from J, the junction contained 6 bases not matched to a gene. The CDR3 extends over 14 amino acids. The germline CDR1 and CDR2 sequences are SNHLY and FYNNEI. The CDR3 DNA reads TGTGCCAGCAGTGAAAGGGGAGGGTGGGACATTCAGTACTTC. It codes for CASSERGGWDIQYF.

This clone has only one observation. The V gene is TRBV11-3, the J gene TRBJ2-2; D might be TRBD2 (5 bases). CDR3 size: 13 residues. Germline-derived CDR1 and CDR2 are SGHNT and YENEEA. The ends were cut back, 6 bases at V and 4 bases at J, with 9 bases in the middle. For the CDR3, the DNA is TGTGCCAGCAGTGGCGAGGGCACCGGGGAGCTGTTTTTT. Translated: CASSGEGTGELFF. Based on the CDR3 plus reference TRBV11-3 and TRBJ2-2, the full variable domain is EAGVVQSPRYKIIEKKQPVAFWCNPISGHNTLYWYLQNLGQGPELLIRYENEEAVDDSQLPKDRFSAERLKGVDSTLKIQPAELGDSAVYLCASSGEGTGELFFGEGSRLTVL.

This clone appeared a few times. This sequence joins TRBV5-1 and TRBJ2-7, with 8 bases fitting TRBD1. V was pared by 4 bases and J by 2 bases, with 5 bases of the junction left unmatched. There are 14 residues in the CDR3. Germline loops: CDR1 SGHRS, CDR2 YFSETQ. CDR3 nucleotide sequence: TGCGCCAGCAGCCCGGACAGGGCGCCCTACGAGCAGTACTTC. Its protein is CASSPDRAPYEQYF.